Described below is a single TCR beta chain sequence and its context. As yet, its antigen is unknown. This entry belongs to a study of blood T cells in healthy people across ages. Together with a sample-barcoded 5' primer, a J-beta primer mix was included in a second PCR lasting about 7 to 11 cycles. TCRdb reprocessed the 5' RACE reads via MiXCR and lists one record per CDR3 protein. The sample lists approximately 800,000 distinct CDR3 sequences, more than 55% occurring once. Germline values: CDR1 PRHDT, CDR2 FYEKMQ (reference sequence). This CDR3 comprises 15 residues. Trimming removed 0 bases at V and 2 bases at J, with 8 bases between. Study-level points and caveats: Higher diversity and more naive CD4+ cells were features of long-lived donors, compared to aged donors.

The rearrangement links TRBV13 to TRBJ1-5; D gene unclear. The TCR originated in a man in his forties in good health. Sequencing input: blood. CDR3 region: CASSLGVSGNQPQHF. The CDR3 DNA reads TGTGCCAGCAGCTTAGGGGTATCCGGCAATCAGCCCCAGCATTTT.